This entry lists 30 T cell receptor beta chains sequenced from one sample in a study of blood T cells in healthy people across ages. The second PCR ran roughly 6 to 11 cycles with a sample-barcoded 5' primer and J-beta primers. One entry per CDR3 protein, called by TCRdb with MiXCR from the 5' RACE reads. The sample lists some 1.4 million distinct CDR3 sequences; 40% to 50% were seen once. Specimen: blood. These receptors all stem from a woman between 18 and 29 years old in good health.

This rearrangement joins TRBV9 to TRBJ2-1; a weak D match, TRBD1 (5 bases). There are 14 residues in the CDR3. Germline V lookup: CDR1 SGDLS, CDR2 YYNGEE. V was pared by 4 bases and J by 2 bases, with 10 bases between. Here the CDR3 reads CASSSRQPYNEQFF. The CDR3 DNA follows: TGTGCCAGCAGCTCACGACAGCCCTACAATGAGCAGTTCTTC.

Only a few counts were recorded for this clonotype. The chain combines TRBV7-2 with TRBJ1-2; TRBD1 is a possible D gene (5 bases). The CDR3 extends over 14 amino acids. Per germline, CDR1 SGHTA and CDR2 FQGNSA. Trimming cost V 3 bases and J 4 bases, with 12 bases left between them. CDR3 nucleotides: TGTGCCAGCAGCTTGGGGGAACCAACCTATGGCTACACCTTC. This translates into CASSLGEPTYGYTF.

This clonotype has only a few counts. J is TRBJ2-7 and V is TRBV20-1; no definite D call. V was trimmed by 0 bases and J by 7 bases, leaving 16 bases between them. The CDR3 sequence is 14 residues long. CDR1 is DFQATT and CDR2 is SNEGSKA in the germline V gene (reference sequence). The CDR3 DNA reads TGCAGTGCTAGAGACATGGACCCCTACAATGAGCAGTACTTC. It yields the protein CSARDMDPYNEQYF.

The chain uses TRBV10-3 and TRBJ2-3; the D gene could be TRBD1 or TRBD2 (5 bases each). There are 16 residues in the CDR3. Germline lookup yields CDR1 ENHRY and CDR2 SYGVKD. Trimming took off 3 bases at V and 0 bases at J, with 13 bases between the two ends. This CDR3 is CAISDLWGSSTDTQYF. Here the CDR3 DNA reads TGTGCCATCAGTGATCTTTGGGGGTCTAGCACAGATACGCAGTATTTT.

This clonotype has more than one count but fewer than ten. The genes are TRBV6-5 and TRBJ2-1; the D is unclear. V lost 2 bases to trimming and J lost 4 bases, with 6 bases between them. Germline CDR1 reads MNHEY; CDR2 reads SVGAGI. The CDR3 extends over 13 amino acids. For the CDR3, the DNA is TGTGCCAGCAGTTACACAGAATACAATGAGCAGTTCTTC. Translation gives CASSYTEYNEQFF.

In its sample, this clonotype was seen a few times. This chain connects TRBV5-1 to TRBJ1-4; 8 bases map to TRBD1. J lost 5 bases, V lost 0 bases, and 3 bases had no gene match. This CDR3 is built from 15 residues. In germline, CDR1 is SGHRS, CDR2 YFSETQ. CDR3 sequence: CASSLEAGGNEKLFF. Written as DNA, the CDR3 is TGCGCCAGCAGCTTGGAGGCAGGGGGCAATGAAAAACTGTTTTTT.

The J gene is TRBJ2-2, the V gene TRBV3-1; TRBD2 matches 9 bases. This CDR3 spans 13 amino acids. V shed 3 bases, J shed 8 bases, and the junction held 1 base outside the gene matches. Germline CDR1 and CDR2: LGHDT and YNNKEL (reference sequence). CDR3 protein: CASSQLAGGELFF. The DNA of the CDR3 is TGTGCCAGCAGCCAGCTAGCGGGGGGGGAGCTGTTTTTT. Full variable domain (missing parts from reference TRBV3-1 and TRBJ2-2): DTAVSQTPKYLVTQMGNDKSIKCEQNLGHDTMYWYKQDSKKFLKIMFSYNNKELIINETVPNRFSPKSPDKAHLNLHINSLELGDSAVYFCASSQLAGGELFFGEGSRLTVL.

This clonotype has a single count. This chain uses TRBV20-1 with TRBJ2-5; D might be TRBD2 (6 bases). Germline V gene lookup returns CDR1 DFQATT and CDR2 SNEGSKA (reference sequence). The CDR3 runs 14 residues. Trimming took 5 bases from V and 11 from J, leaving 24 bases between them. CDR3 in amino acids: CSAFLSGTLDEQYF. CDR3 nucleotides: TGCAGTGCTTTCCTATCCGGGACTCTGGATGAGCAGTACTTC.

V gene TRBV12-3 or TRBV12-4 combines with J gene TRBJ2-7, with TRBD2 identical over 11 bases. The CDR3 has 17 residues. The V gene end was trimmed by 1 base and the J gene end by 2 bases; junction bases not matched to a gene: 7. The CDR3 loop is CASSLGLAGGFTYEQYF. The DNA for the CDR3 is TGTGCCAGCAGTTTAGGGCTAGCGGGAGGATTTACCTACGAGCAGTACTTC.

This clonotype was picked up a small number of times. The chain is built from TRBV7-2 and TRBJ2-5; 9 nucleotides line up with TRBD1. The DNA matches TRBJ2-7 better at its end, which makes the J call doubtful. CDR3 length: 14 amino acids. Germline values: CDR1 SGHTA, CDR2 FQGNSA. CDR3 loop: CASSCQGTGCEQYF. The CDR3 nucleotides read TGTGCCAGCAGCTGCCAGGGGACAGGGTGCGAGCAGTACTTC.

This clonotype was picked up a small number of times. As DNA, the CDR3 is TGTGCCACCAGCACCTACTCCTCGGGACAGGGAAGCGGCTACACCTTC. Residues: CATSTYSSGQGSGYTF. This rearrangement joins TRBV15 to TRBJ1-2; 9 nucleotides match TRBD1. This CDR3 has 16 amino acids. V lost 4 bases, J lost 8 bases, and 14 bases stayed unmatched. Germline assignment: CDR1 LNHNV and CDR2 YYDKDF (reference sequence). Together with reference TRBV15 and TRBJ1-2, the CDR3 gives the full variable domain: DAMVIQNPRYQVTQFGKPVTLSCSQTLNHNVMYWYQQKSSQAPKLLFHYYDKDFNNEADTPDNFQSRRPNTSFCFLDIRSPGLGDTAMYLCATSTYSSGQGSGYTFGSGTRLTVV.

As for this clonotype: The junction differs from germline at one of its ends, possibly a read error. This chain joins TRBV4-1 and TRBJ2-7; D unresolved. This CDR3 comprises 17 residues. Germline CDR1 MGHRA, CDR2 YSYEKL. CDR3 sequence reads: CAGSQVAGTSPYYEQYF. In nucleotides, the CDR3 is TGCGCCGGCAGCCAAGTCGCAGGTACTTCCCCCTACTACGAGCAGTACTTC.

The chain is built from TRBV27 and TRBJ2-1; D is possibly TRBD2 (5 bases). The CDR3 is made up of 14 amino acids. V was clipped by 2 bases and J by 4 bases, with 9 bases between them. Germline CDR1 is MNHEY and CDR2 is SMNVEV (reference sequence). The CDR3 region has the DNA TGTGCCAGCAGTTTAAACGGGGTTTACAATGAGCAGTTCTTC. It translates to CASSLNGVYNEQFF.

The gene calls are TRBV27 and TRBJ2-3, with D perhaps matching TRBD1 (6 bases). Germline V CDR1 and CDR2: MNHEY, SMNVEV (reference sequence). V lost 1 base and J lost 6, with 17 bases in between. CDR3 length: 16 amino acids. The CDR3 reads CASSLLAGDSYDTQYF. DNA of the CDR3: TGTGCCAGCAGTTTATTGGCAGGGGATAGCTACGATACGCAGTATTTT.

The rearrangement joins TRBV21-1 to TRBJ2-1; the D segment call TRBD2 is taken from the table without a DNA check. TRBV21-1 is flagged as a pseudogene. The CDR3 loop spans 18 amino acids. The CDR3 is CASSIRSISGPSYNEQFF. CDR3 in DNA: TGTGCCAGCAGCATCCGCAGCATTAGCGGCCCCTCCTACAATGAGCAGTTCTTC.

The chain recombines TRBV7-9 with TRBJ1-2; D unresolved. Germline assignment: CDR1 SEHNR and CDR2 FQNEAQ (reference sequence). The CDR3 totals 13 residues. Between the trimmed V and J ends, which lost 2 bases and 3 bases, there was a span of 7 bases. For the CDR3, the DNA is TGTGCCAGCAGCTTACAGCGGGACTATGGCTACACCTTC. Its translation is CASSLQRDYGYTF.

The J gene is TRBJ1-1, the V gene TRBV6-6; 12 bases align to TRBD1. The J segment lost 4 bases and the V segment lost 6 bases, leaving 12 bases of the junction unmatched. This CDR3 spans 17 amino acids. CDR1 MNHNY and CDR2 SVGAGI come from the germline V gene (reference sequence). CDR3 protein: CASSPRDRGRLGTEAFF. CDR3 nucleotides: TGTGCCAGCAGCCCTCGGGACAGGGGGCGCTTAGGCACTGAAGCTTTCTTT.

Comment on this clonotype: A much larger clone sits a single nucleotide away, making a read error possible. The V call is TRBV12-3 or TRBV12-4, the J call TRBJ2-3; D might be TRBD2 (6 bases). This CDR3 is built from 16 residues. V was cut by 7 bases and J by 3 bases, with 20 bases left in between. The CDR3 sequence is CASKPLILRGTDTQYF. Written as DNA, the CDR3 is TGTGCCAGCAAGCCCCTCATTCTTCGGGGGACAGATACGCAGTATTTT.

There are a few counts of this clonotype. The chain combines TRBV20-1 with TRBJ2-7; 9 bases agree with TRBD1. The germline gives CDR1 DFQATT, CDR2 SNEGSKA (reference sequence). V lost 6 bases and J lost 3; bases outside the gene matches: 15. This CDR3 comprises 16 residues. The DNA for the CDR3 is TGCAGTGCCACCCTCGGGGGGACAGGGAAAATCTACGAGCAGTACTTC. Residues: CSATLGGTGKIYEQYF.

By frequency in the sample, this clonotype is medium-sized (0.01 to 0.1%). The genes are TRBV20-1 and TRBJ2-3, with D maybe TRBD1 (6 bases). CDR3 length: 13 amino acids. Germline values: CDR1 DFQATT, CDR2 SNEGSKA (reference sequence). With 2 bases removed from V and 3 bases from J, the gap between germline ends came to 9 bases. This CDR3 reads CSARRTETDTQYF. The CDR3 nucleotides read TGCAGTGCTAGAAGGACAGAAACAGATACGCAGTATTTT.

CDR3 protein: CASNQGHEQYF. The CDR3 bases are TGTGCCAGCAACCAGGGGCACGAGCAGTACTTC. This rearrangement joins TRBV3-1 to TRBJ2-1; D is perhaps TRBD1 (6 bases). The DNA end is a closer match to TRBJ2-7, so the J assignment may be wrong. This CDR3 contains 11 residues. Germline loops: CDR1 LGHDT, CDR2 YNNKEL (reference sequence).

The chain joins TRBV7-9 to TRBJ1-1; tentative D call: TRBD1 (6 bases). With 4 bases removed from V and 4 bases from J, the gap between germline ends came to 16 bases. This CDR3 region has 15 residues. Germline V CDR1 and CDR2: SEHNR, FQNEAQ (reference sequence). Here the CDR3 DNA reads TGTGCCAGCAGCTGGGGGGGCGGGGAAGGCACTGAAGCTTTCTTT. Protein: CASSWGGGEGTEAFF.

This clonotype was observed a few times. The V gene is TRBV9, the J gene TRBJ2-1; the D gene is possibly TRBD2 (6 bases). The ends were cut back, 0 bases at V and 4 bases at J, with 14 bases in the middle. CDR3 length: 16 amino acids. Per germline, CDR1 SGDLS and CDR2 YYNGEE. CDR3 in amino acids: CASSVGIAATYNEQFF. The DNA for the CDR3 is TGTGCCAGCAGCGTAGGGATAGCGGCCACGTACAATGAGCAGTTCTTC.

This clonotype has just a few counts. V usage is TRBV10-3 and J usage is TRBJ2-2, with D possibly TRBD2 on 5 matching bases. Trimming removed 10 bases from V and 3 bases from J, with 15 bases in between. Germline CDR1 reads ENHRY; CDR2 reads SYGVKD. This CDR3 has 14 residues. The CDR3 region is CATIAKPYTGELFF. The CDR3, as DNA: TGTGCCACCATAGCGAAACCATACACCGGGGAGCTGTTTTTT.

Only a few counts were recorded for this clonotype. V gene TRBV12-3 or TRBV12-4 combines with J gene TRBJ2-1; 8 bases align to TRBD2. This CDR3 contains 14 residues. V lost 6 bases, J lost 6 bases, and 7 bases stayed unmatched. The CDR3 nucleotides are TGTGCCAGCAGCTGGGCGGGGGGATCCAATGAGCAGTTCTTC. Translation: CASSWAGGSNEQFF.

The rearrangement joins TRBV12-3 or TRBV12-4 to TRBJ2-1; TRBD2 aligns across 16 bases. J gave up 0 bases and V 6 bases, and 5 bases lay outside the gene matches. This CDR3 is built from 18 residues. DNA for the CDR3: TGTGCCAGCAGGCCGGGACTAGCGGGGGGGAGCTCCTACAATGAGCAGTTCTTC. Protein product: CASRPGLAGGSSYNEQFF.

On this clonotype itself: This may be a read error, as it is one base from a much larger clone. The V gene is TRBV12-3 or TRBV12-4, the J gene TRBJ2-3; D is unresolved. The CDR3 has 13 residues. V was cut by 5 bases and J by 3 bases, with 9 bases left in between. The CDR3 sequence is CASSPWDTDTQYF. CDR3 nucleotide sequence: TGTGCCAGCAGTCCCTGGGATACAGATACGCAGTATTTT.

V gene TRBV9 combines with J gene TRBJ2-7, with TRBD2 as a possible D gene (6 bases). CDR3 size: 15 residues. Trimming cost V 0 bases and J 2 bases, with 12 bases left between them. The germline CDR1 and CDR2 sequences are SGDLS and YYNGEE. CDR3: CASSVGVAATYEQYF. CDR3 DNA sequence: TGTGCCAGCAGCGTAGGGGTAGCGGCCACCTACGAGCAGTACTTC.

J is TRBJ2-3 and V is TRBV3-1, with D unresolved. The CDR3 is 16 amino acids. V shed 0 bases and J shed 6 bases, with 16 bases lying between them. Germline V lookup: CDR1 LGHDT, CDR2 YNNKEL (reference sequence). Here the CDR3 reads CASSQDPGEILDTQYF. CDR3 in DNA: TGTGCCAGCAGCCAAGACCCGGGCGAGATTCTGGATACGCAGTATTTT.

The CDR3 DNA follows: TGCAGTGCTAGAGGGGTAGGGACTAGCGGGGCCGAACCTAGACTAACAGATACGCAGTATTTT. Protein product: CSARGVGTSGAEPRLTDTQYF. The chain couples TRBV20-1 to TRBJ2-3; 13 bases are a match to TRBD2. Looked up from germline, CDR1 is DFQATT and CDR2 is SNEGSKA (reference sequence). V shed 1 base and J 3 bases; nucleotides not matched to a gene: 19. CDR3 size: 21 residues.